This TCR beta chain emerged from a study of PD-1 blockade in classical Hodgkin lymphoma. Every single patient, without exception, relapsed after autologous stem cell transplantation, and brentuximab vedotin exposure varied. Each best response was a complete response, a partial response or progressive disease. The method was immunoSEQ multiplex PCR; TCRdb's version includes in-frame clones alone and lacks a portion of them. The data contain about 35,000 clones, 69% of them singletons. This TCR was recovered from a human donor with classical Hodgkin lymphoma. The sample was peripheral blood mononuclear cells (PBMCs), taken before the second cycle of nivolumab.

The CDR3 DNA reads as TGTGCCAGCACTAGCGGGGGTTCTGAAGATACGCAGTATTTT. It translates to CASTSGGSEDTQYF. V is TRBV21-1 and J is TRBJ2-3; no check of the table's D call, TRBD2, against the DNA was made. TRBV21-1 is reported as a pseudogene. The CDR3 is 14 amino acids.